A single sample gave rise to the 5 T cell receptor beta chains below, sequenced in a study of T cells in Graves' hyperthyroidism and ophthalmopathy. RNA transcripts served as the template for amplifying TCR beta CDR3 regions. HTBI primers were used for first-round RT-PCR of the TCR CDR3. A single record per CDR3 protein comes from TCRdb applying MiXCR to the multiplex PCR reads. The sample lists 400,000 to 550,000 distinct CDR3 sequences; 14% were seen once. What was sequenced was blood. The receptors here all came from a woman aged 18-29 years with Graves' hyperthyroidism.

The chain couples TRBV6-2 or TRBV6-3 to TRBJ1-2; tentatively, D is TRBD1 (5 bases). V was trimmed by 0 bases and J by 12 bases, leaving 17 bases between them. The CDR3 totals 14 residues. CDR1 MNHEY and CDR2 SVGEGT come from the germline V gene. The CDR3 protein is CASSYSTGTLGNTF. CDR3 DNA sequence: TGTGCCAGCAGTTACTCTACCGGGACCCTGGGTAACACCTTC.

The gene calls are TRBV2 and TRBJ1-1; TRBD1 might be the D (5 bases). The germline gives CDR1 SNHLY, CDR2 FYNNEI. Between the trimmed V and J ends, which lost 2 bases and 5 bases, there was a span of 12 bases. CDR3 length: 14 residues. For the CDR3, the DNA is TGTGCCAGCAGTGAAAGGGCGGGGGGGACTGAAGCTTTCTTT. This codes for CASSERAGGTEAFF.

The CDR3 region is CATSRSEPVHEQYV. The CDR3 DNA sequence: TGTGCCACCAGCAGATCCGAGCCTGTCCACGAGCAGTACGTC. The chain uses TRBV15 and TRBJ2-7; D not resolved. Trimming cost V 2 bases and J 5 bases, with 13 bases left between them. The CDR3 sequence is 14 residues long. Germline V gene data show CDR1 as LNHNV and CDR2 as YYDKDF (reference sequence).

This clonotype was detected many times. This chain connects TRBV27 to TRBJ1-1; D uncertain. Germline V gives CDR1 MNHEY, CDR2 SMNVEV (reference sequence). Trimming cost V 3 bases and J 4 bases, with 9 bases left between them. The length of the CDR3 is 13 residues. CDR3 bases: TGTGCCAGCAGTTTGGGGATCAGCACTGAAGCTTTCTTT. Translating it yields CASSLGISTEAFF.

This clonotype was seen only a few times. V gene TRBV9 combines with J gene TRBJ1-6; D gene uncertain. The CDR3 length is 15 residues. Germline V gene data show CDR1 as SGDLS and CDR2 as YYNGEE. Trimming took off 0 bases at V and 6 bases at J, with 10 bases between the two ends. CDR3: CASSVGSEPNSPLHF. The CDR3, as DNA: TGTGCCAGCAGCGTAGGTTCAGAACCTAATTCACCCCTCCACTTT.